The subject of this entry is one T cell receptor (beta chain). Its target is unknown. Compared with germline, one end of the junction differs, possibly owing to a read error. The sample belongs to a study of cytomegalovirus exposure and HLA in healthy donors. Whole-study results and caveats: Overall, roughly 170 TCR beta chains were annotated as cytomegalovirus-associated. It is likely that the observed cluster of highly shared sequence variants was a sequencing artifact. A further, later analysis showed that HLA-associated TCR beta chains (compared with equally common others) were more clonally expanded.

The germline CDR1 and CDR2 sequences are SGHVS and FQNEAQ. The CDR3 length is 13 residues. It was with 60 Vbeta and 13 Jbeta primers that the PCR ran. TCRdb's copy holds only in-frame clones and misses some; the assay was immunoSEQ multiplex PCR. The sample consists of approximately 150,000 clones, around 72% of them appearing once. This chain joins TRBV7-8 and TRBJ1-2; 9 bases fit TRBD1. This TCR was sampled from a woman in her 40s in good health and CMV-seropositive. Sequencing was done on a sample of PBMCs. As DNA, the CDR3 is TGTACCAGCAGCCCGGGACAGGGTTTCAGCTACACCTTC. This codes for CTSSPGQGFSYTF.